This T cell receptor beta chain was found in a study of blood T cells in healthy people across ages. For this clonotype: What it binds is unknown.

Findings and limits, study-wide: In older individuals, TCR beta diversity per million T cells was lower, falling roughly linearly with age.

PCR was performed a second time for roughly 7 to 12 cycles using a sample-barcoded 5' primer and a J-beta primer mix. TCRdb recomputed calls from the 5' RACE reads with MiXCR, one row per CDR3 protein. Among roughly 680,000 distinct CDR3 sequences listed, 52% were seen once. Sequenced sample: blood. The clonotype comes from a woman aged 80 or older in good health.

CDR3 amino acids: CASSWGRAGDQPQHF. CDR3 DNA: TGTGCCAGCAGTTGGGGCAGGGCGGGGGATCAGCCCCAGCATTTT. This chain connects TRBV6-2 or TRBV6-3 to TRBJ1-5, with D possibly being TRBD1 (5 bases). Germline V gives CDR1 MNHEY, CDR2 SVGEGT. The CDR3 extends over 15 amino acids. V lost 4 bases to trimming and J lost 5 bases, with 15 bases between them.